This T cell receptor (beta chain) was captured in a study of blood T cell repertoires in COVID-19. Whole-study context: PBMCs, B-cell-depleted T cells, or T cells provided the cDNA or gDNA that made up the material.

Only in-frame clones appear in the TCRdb table, and some are missing; sequencing was by immunoSEQ multiplex PCR. The repertoire consists of about 85,000 clones, with 79% occurring once and the leading ten covering about 10%. Germline-derived CDR1 and CDR2 are SGHTA and FQGNSA. Trimming took off 2 bases at V and 1 base at J, with 12 bases between the two ends. The CDR3 spans 15 residues. J is TRBJ2-7 and V is TRBV7-2; perhaps TRBD1 as D (5 bases). The sequencing input was peripheral blood. The sequence came from a man aged 65 to 85 with acute or convalescent COVID-19. The DNA for the CDR3 is TGTGCCAGCAGCTTACCCCTCGGACATTCCTACGAGCAGTACTTC. Its translation: CASSLPLGHSYEQYF.